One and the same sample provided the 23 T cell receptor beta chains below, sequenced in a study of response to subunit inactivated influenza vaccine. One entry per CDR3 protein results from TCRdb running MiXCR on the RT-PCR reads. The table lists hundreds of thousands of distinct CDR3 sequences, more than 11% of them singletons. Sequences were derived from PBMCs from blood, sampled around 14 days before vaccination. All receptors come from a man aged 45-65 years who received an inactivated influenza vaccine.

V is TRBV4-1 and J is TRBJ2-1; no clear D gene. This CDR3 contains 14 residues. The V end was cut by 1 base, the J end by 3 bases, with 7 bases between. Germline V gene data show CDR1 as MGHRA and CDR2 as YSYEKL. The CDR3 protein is CASSQGTLYNEQFF. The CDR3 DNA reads TGCGCCAGCAGCCAAGGGACGCTCTACAATGAGCAGTTCTTC.

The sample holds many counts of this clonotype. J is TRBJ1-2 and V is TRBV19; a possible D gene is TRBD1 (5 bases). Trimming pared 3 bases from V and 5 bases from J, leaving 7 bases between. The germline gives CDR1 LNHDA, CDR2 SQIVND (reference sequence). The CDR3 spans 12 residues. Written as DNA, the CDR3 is TGTGCCAGTAGTATTGACAGATATGGCTACACCTTC. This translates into CASSIDRYGYTF.

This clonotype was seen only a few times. The CDR3 region is CASSLGGGVGTDTQYF. The CDR3 DNA sequence: TGTGCCAGCAGCTTAGGTGGCGGAGTGGGCACAGATACGCAGTATTTT. The gene calls are TRBV7-9 and TRBJ2-3; no clear D. V was trimmed by 1 base and J by 1 base, leaving 12 bases between them. From germline, CDR1 is SEHNR and CDR2 FQNEAQ (reference sequence). The CDR3 is 16 amino acids.

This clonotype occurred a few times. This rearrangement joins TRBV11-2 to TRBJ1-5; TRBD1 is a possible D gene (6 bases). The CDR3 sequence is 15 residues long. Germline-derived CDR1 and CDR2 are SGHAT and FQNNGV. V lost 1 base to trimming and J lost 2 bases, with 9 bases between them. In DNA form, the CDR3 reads TGTGCCAGCAGCTTAGGGCCAGGGGGCAATCAGCCCCAGCATTTT. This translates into CASSLGPGGNQPQHF.

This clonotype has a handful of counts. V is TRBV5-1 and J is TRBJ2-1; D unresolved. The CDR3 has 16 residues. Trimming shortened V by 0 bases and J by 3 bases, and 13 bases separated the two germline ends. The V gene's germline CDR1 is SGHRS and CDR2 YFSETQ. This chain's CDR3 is CASSLALRQSYNEQFF. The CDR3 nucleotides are TGCGCCAGCAGCTTGGCCCTGAGACAAAGCTACAATGAGCAGTTCTTC.

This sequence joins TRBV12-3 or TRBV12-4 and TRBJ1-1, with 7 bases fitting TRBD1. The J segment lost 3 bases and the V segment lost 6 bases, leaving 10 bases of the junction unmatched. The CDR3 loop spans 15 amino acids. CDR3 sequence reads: CASSLTGRFYTEAFF. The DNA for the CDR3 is TGTGCCAGCAGCCTGACAGGGAGGTTTTACACTGAAGCTTTCTTT.

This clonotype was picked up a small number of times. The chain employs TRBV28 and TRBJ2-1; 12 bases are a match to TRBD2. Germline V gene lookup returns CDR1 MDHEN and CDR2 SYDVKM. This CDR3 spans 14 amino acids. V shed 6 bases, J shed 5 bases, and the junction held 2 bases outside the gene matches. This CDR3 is CASRPSGRDNEQFF. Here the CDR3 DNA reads TGTGCCAGCAGACCTAGCGGGAGGGACAATGAGCAGTTCTTC. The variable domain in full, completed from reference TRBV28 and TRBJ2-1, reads DVKVTQSSRYLVKRTGEKVFLECVQDMDHENMFWYRQDPGLGLRLIYFSYDVKMKEKGDIPEGYSVSREKKERFSLILESASTNQTSMYLCASRPSGRDNEQFFGPGTRLTVL.

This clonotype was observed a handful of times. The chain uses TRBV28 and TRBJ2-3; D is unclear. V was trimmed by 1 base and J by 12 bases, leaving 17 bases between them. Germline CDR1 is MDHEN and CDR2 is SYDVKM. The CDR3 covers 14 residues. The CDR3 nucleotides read TGTGCCAGCAGTTTATCCGGTGCCCCTGACCGCCAGTATTTT. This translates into CASSLSGAPDRQYF.

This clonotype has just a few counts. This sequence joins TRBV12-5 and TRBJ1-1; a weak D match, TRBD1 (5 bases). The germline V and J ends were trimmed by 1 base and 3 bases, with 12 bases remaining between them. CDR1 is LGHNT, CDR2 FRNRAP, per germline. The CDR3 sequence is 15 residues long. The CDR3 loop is CASGLAGRVYTEAFF. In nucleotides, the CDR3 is TGTGCTAGTGGTTTGGCCGGCAGGGTGTACACTGAAGCTTTCTTT.

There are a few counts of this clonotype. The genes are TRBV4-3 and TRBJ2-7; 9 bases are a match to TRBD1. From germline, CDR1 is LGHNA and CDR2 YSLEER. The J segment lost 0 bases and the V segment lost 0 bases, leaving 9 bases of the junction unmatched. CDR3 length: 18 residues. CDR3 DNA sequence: TGCGCCAGCAGCCAAGATTGGCGGGACAGGGCGAGCTCCTACGAGCAGTACTTC. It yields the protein CASSQDWRDRASSYEQYF.

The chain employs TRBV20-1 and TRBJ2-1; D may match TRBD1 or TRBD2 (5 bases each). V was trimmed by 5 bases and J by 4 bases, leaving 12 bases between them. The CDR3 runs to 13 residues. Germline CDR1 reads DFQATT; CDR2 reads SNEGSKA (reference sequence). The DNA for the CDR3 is TGCAGTGCTTACAGGACTGAGTACAATGAGCAGTTCTTC. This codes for CSAYRTEYNEQFF.

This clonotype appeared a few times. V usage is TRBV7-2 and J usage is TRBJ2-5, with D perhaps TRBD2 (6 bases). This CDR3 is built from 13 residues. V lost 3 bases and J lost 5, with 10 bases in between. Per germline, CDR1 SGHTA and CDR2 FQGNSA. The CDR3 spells CASSLGEVETQYF. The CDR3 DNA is TGTGCCAGCAGCTTGGGGGAGGTCGAGACCCAGTACTTC.

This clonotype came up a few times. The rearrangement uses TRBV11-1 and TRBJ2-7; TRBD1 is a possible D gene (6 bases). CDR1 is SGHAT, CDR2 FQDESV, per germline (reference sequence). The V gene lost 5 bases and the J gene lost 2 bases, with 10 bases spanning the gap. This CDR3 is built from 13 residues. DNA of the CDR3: TGTGCCAGCAGCGAAGGACAGCCCTACGAGCAGTACTTC. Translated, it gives CASSEGQPYEQYF.

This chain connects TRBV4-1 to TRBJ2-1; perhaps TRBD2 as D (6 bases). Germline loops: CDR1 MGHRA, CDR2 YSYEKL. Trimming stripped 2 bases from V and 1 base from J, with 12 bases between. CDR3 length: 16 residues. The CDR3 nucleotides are TGCGCCAGCAGCCAACCGAGCGGGTGGTCCTACAATGAGCAGTTCTTC. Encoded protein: CASSQPSGWSYNEQFF.

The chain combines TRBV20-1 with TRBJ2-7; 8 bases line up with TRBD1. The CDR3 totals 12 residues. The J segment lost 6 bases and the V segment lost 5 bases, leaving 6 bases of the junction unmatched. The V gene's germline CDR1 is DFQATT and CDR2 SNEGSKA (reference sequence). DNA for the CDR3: TGCAGTGCTGGGGACAGGACCCCCGAGCAGTACTTC. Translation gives CSAGDRTPEQYF.

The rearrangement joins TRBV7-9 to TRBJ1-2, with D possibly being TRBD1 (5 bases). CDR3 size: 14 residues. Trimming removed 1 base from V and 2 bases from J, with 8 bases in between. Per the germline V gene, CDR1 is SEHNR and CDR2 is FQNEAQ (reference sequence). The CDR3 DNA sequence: TGTGCCAGCAGCTTAGGACAGAACAACTATGGCTACACCTTC. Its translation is CASSLGQNNYGYTF.

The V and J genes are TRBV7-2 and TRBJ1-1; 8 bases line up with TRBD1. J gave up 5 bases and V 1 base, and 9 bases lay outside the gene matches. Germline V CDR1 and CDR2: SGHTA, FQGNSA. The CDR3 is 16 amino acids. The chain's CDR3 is CASSLVGQGASTEAFF. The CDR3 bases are TGTGCCAGCAGCTTAGTCGGTCAGGGGGCTTCAACTGAAGCTTTCTTT.

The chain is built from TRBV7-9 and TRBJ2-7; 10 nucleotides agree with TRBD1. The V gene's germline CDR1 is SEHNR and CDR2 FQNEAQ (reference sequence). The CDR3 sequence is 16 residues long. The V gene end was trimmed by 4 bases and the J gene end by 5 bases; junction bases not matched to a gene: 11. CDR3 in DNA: TGTGCCAGCAGCTCGGGACAGGGGCGGGAGGTTCACGAGCAGTACTTC. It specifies CASSSGQGREVHEQYF.

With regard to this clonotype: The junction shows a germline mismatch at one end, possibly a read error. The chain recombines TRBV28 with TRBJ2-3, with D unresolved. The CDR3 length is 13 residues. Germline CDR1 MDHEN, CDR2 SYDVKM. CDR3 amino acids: CASSPPVTDTQSF. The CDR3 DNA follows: TGTGCCAGCAGTCCCCCCGTTACAGATACGCAGTCTTTT.

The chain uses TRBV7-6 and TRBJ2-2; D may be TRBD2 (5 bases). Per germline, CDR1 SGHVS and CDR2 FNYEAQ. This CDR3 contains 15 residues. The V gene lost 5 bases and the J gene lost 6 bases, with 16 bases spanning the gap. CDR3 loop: CASSLLAGGPGELFF. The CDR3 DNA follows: TGTGCCAGCAGCCTTCTGGCGGGCGGACCCGGGGAGCTGTTTTTT.

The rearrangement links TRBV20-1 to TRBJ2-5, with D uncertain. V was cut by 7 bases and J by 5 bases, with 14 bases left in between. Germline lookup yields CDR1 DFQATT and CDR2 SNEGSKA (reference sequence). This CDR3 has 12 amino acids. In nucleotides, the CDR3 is TGCAGTGTTGACGCCCTCCTGGAGACCCAGTACTTC. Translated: CSVDALLETQYF.

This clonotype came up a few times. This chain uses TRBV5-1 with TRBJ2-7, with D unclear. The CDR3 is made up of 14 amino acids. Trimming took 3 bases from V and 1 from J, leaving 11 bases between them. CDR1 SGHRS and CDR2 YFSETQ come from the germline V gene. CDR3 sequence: CASSSLSNSYEQYF. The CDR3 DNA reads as TGCGCCAGCAGCTCCCTCTCCAATTCCTACGAGCAGTACTTC.

CDR3 in DNA: TGTGCCAGCTCACCGCTTAGCGCAGACAATGAGCAGTTCTTC. Translating it yields CASSPLSADNEQFF. J is TRBJ2-1 and V is TRBV18, with D perhaps matching TRBD2 (5 bases). CDR1 KGHSH and CDR2 LQKENI come from the germline V gene. With 3 bases removed from V and 5 bases from J, the gap between germline ends came to 11 bases. The CDR3 consists of 14 residues.